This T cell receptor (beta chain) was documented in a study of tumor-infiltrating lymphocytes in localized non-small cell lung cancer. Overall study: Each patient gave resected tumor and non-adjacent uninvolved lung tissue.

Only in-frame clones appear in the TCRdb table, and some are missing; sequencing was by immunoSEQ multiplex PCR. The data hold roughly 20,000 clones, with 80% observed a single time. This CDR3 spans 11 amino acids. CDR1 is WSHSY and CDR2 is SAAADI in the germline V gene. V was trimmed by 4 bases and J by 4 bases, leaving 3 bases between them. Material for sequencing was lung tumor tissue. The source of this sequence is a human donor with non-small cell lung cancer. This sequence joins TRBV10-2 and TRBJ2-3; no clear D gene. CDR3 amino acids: CASSAPDTQYF. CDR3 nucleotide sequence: TGCGCCAGCAGTGCCCCAGATACGCAGTATTTT.